Shown below are 18 T cell receptor beta chains from a single sample sequenced in a study of cytomegalovirus exposure and HLA in healthy donors. The study ran its PCR with 60 Vbeta and 13 Jbeta primers. Assay: immunoSEQ multiplex PCR; the TCRdb copy retains only in-frame clones and omits some. The sample holds approximately 200,000 clones, nearly 80% seen once. The sample consisted of PBMCs. Receptor source: a man between 18 and 35 years old in good health and CMV-seronegative.

This clone was seen only a few times. The genes are TRBV7-6 and TRBJ1-4; 8 bases are a match to TRBD1. There are 15 residues in the CDR3. Unmatched junction bases numbered 9, after V lost 2 bases and J lost 10 bases. Germline assignment: CDR1 SGHVS and CDR2 FNYEAQ. The CDR3 DNA reads as TGTGCCAGCAGCTTAACCCAGGGGGCGGGTGGAAAACTGTTTTTT. Protein product: CASSLTQGAGGKLFF.

Here the CDR3 reads CASSTRTGRRLDEQYF. The CDR3 DNA reads as TGTGCCAGCAGCACTCGGACAGGGAGGAGGCTTGACGAGCAGTACTTC. The chain links TRBV7-2 to TRBJ2-7, with 8 bases that match TRBD1. V gave up 5 bases and J gave up 5 bases; unmatched junction bases: 14. This CDR3 contains 16 residues. Germline V gives CDR1 SGHTA, CDR2 FQGNSA. The full variable domain, with the rest looked up from reference TRBV7-2 and TRBJ2-7, is GAGVSQSPSNKVTEKGKDVELRCDPISGHTALYWYRQSLGQGLEFLIYFQGNSAPDKSGLPSDRFSAERTGGSVSTLTIQRTQQEDSAVYLCASSTRTGRRLDEQYFGPGTRLTVT.

This clone was observed a handful of times. V gene TRBV28 combines with J gene TRBJ1-2, with 8 bases matching TRBD1. Trimming cost V 7 bases and J 0 bases; bases outside gene matches: 19. Germline V CDR1 and CDR2: MDHEN, SYDVKM. CDR3 length: 19 residues. This chain's CDR3 is CASTLPPGAGQGANYGYTF. The CDR3 bases are TGTGCCAGCACACTCCCTCCGGGGGCCGGACAGGGTGCTAACTATGGCTACACCTTC.

V and J are TRBV7-9 and TRBJ2-7; 7 nucleotides match TRBD1. CDR3 length: 15 amino acids. V trimming: 2 bases; J trimming: 3 bases; junction bases outside the gene matches: 7. CDR1 is SEHNR, CDR2 FQNEAQ, per germline (reference sequence). The CDR3 DNA is TGTGCCAGCAGCTTAAGTTGGGACAGAGACTACGAGCAGTACTTC. Its protein product is CASSLSWDRDYEQYF.

This rearrangement joins TRBV5-1 to TRBJ2-1; 9 bases are a match to TRBD2. The germline CDR1 and CDR2 sequences are SGHRS and YFSETQ. V dropped 4 bases and J dropped 0; count of bases not matched to a gene: 2. CDR3 length equals 15 residues. Here the CDR3 reads CASSVSGGSYNEQFF. The CDR3 nucleotides read TGCGCCAGCAGCGTTAGCGGGGGCTCCTACAATGAGCAGTTCTTC.

This sequence joins TRBV18 and TRBJ2-5, with a possible D match to TRBD1 (5 bases). The V and J ends lost 3 bases and 4 bases respectively, with 12 bases between them. CDR3 length: 14 residues. In germline, CDR1 is KGHSH, CDR2 LQKENI. CDR3 loop: CASSPKGITETQYF. CDR3 DNA sequence: TGTGCCAGCTCACCTAAGGGGATCACAGAGACCCAGTACTTC.

Details on this clone: An end of the junction differs from the germline gene, which may be a read error. This sample includes further DNA sequences coding for the same CDR3. The genes are TRBV5-6 and TRBJ1-6; D is possibly TRBD1 (5 bases). Germline loops: CDR1 SGHDT, CDR2 YYEEEE. This CDR3 is 13 amino acids long. CDR3: CASSLQSGSVLSF. The CDR3 DNA reads TGTGCCAGCAGCCTACAATCAGGGTCGGTTTTAAGCTTT.

The rearrangement uses TRBV7-3 and TRBJ2-3, with D possibly being TRBD2 (6 bases). CDR1 SGHTA and CDR2 FQGTGA come from the germline V gene. V gave up 1 base and J gave up 3 bases, with 14 bases separating them. The CDR3 totals 16 residues. DNA of the CDR3: TGTGCCAGCAGCTTAATTGGGGGTCGGGGGACAGATACGCAGTATTTT. Translated: CASSLIGGRGTDTQYF. The full variable domain, rest sourced from reference TRBV7-3 and TRBJ2-3, is GAGVSQTPSNKVTEKGKYVELRCDPISGHTALYWYRQSLGQGPEFLIYFQGTGAADDSGLPNDRFFAVRPEGSVSTLKIQRTERGDSAVYLCASSLIGGRGTDTQYFGPGTRLTVL.

The genes are TRBV23-1 and TRBJ2-5; D is ambiguous. TRBV23-1 is designated an ORF whose function remains uncertain. V lost 3 bases to trimming and J lost 0 bases, with 8 bases between them. The CDR3 loop spans 14 amino acids. The CDR3 nucleotides are TGCGCCAGCAGTCAGGAGTCAGACCAAGAGACCCAGTACTTC. This encodes CASSQESDQETQYF.

The chain combines TRBV18 with TRBJ2-3; 11 bases align to TRBD2. The CDR3 is 16 residues long. Germline values: CDR1 KGHSH, CDR2 LQKENI. Trimming removed 5 bases from V and 2 bases from J; junction bases left unmatched: 6. The CDR3 loop reads CASSSLGLADTDTQYF. The CDR3 region has the DNA TGTGCCAGCTCAAGCCTGGGACTAGCGGACACAGATACGCAGTATTTT.

The chain joins TRBV2 to TRBJ2-7, with TRBD1 matching over 7 bases. The CDR3 consists of 12 residues. V was clipped by 4 bases and J by 4 bases; unmatched bases: 1. Looked up from germline, CDR1 is SNHLY and CDR2 is FYNNEI. The CDR3 DNA sequence: TGTGCCAGCAGTGGACAGGGTTACGAGCAGTACTTC. Protein product: CASSGQGYEQYF.

A few counts support this clone. V usage is TRBV5-1 and J usage is TRBJ2-7; TRBD1 agrees at 8 bases. The length of the CDR3 is 14 residues. Germline V lookup: CDR1 SGHRS, CDR2 YFSETQ. Trimming cost V 2 bases and J 5 bases; bases outside gene matches: 6. CDR3 nucleotides: TGCGCCAGCAGCTTCGGACAGGGTGTCGACGAGCAGTACTTC. Translation gives CASSFGQGVDEQYF. The whole variable domain, filled in from reference TRBV5-1 and TRBJ2-7, reads KAGVTQTPRYLIKTRGQQVTLSCSPISGHRSVSWYQQTPGQGLQFLFEYFSETQRNKGNFPGRFSGRQFSNSRSEMNVSTLELGDSALYLCASSFGQGVDEQYFGPGTRLTVT.

This clone was found a few times. The V gene is TRBV18, the J gene TRBJ1-1, with 8 bases lining up with TRBD1. V shed 3 bases and J 1 base; nucleotides not matched to a gene: 7. Germline loops: CDR1 KGHSH, CDR2 LQKENI. This CDR3 region has 16 residues. CDR3 sequence reads: CASSPTGTGPNTEAFF. The CDR3, as DNA: TGTGCCAGCTCACCCACCGGGACAGGCCCGAACACTGAAGCTTTCTTT.

This rearrangement joins TRBV5-1 to TRBJ2-2; the D gene is possibly TRBD2 (6 bases). V gave up 2 bases and J gave up 0 bases, with 8 bases separating them. The CDR3 is made up of 15 amino acids. CDR1 is SGHRS, CDR2 YFSETQ, per germline. The CDR3 DNA is TGCGCCAGCAGCTTACGACTAGCGAACACCGGGGAGCTGTTTTTT. Its translation: CASSLRLANTGELFF.

The genes are TRBV5-5 and TRBJ1-5, with 8 bases identical to TRBD1. The CDR3 sequence is 17 residues long. J gave up 0 bases and V 4 bases, and 9 bases lay outside the gene matches. The germline V gene has CDR1 SGHKS and CDR2 YYEKEE (reference sequence). The CDR3 DNA follows: TGTGCCAGCAGCGCGGGGACAGGCAGTTTTAGCAATCAGCCCCAGCATTTT. Amino acid sequence: CASSAGTGSFSNQPQHF.

The J gene is TRBJ1-2, the V gene TRBV5-1, with 9 bases identical to TRBD1. The CDR3 is 15 residues long. Germline trimming cut 3 bases from V and 10 bases from J; bases unmatched to any gene: 13. Germline V gives CDR1 SGHRS, CDR2 YFSETQ. The CDR3, as DNA: TGCGCCAGCAGCTCCAGCACAGGGGGCGAAACATTCTACACCTTC. Protein sequence: CASSSSTGGETFYTF.

CDR3 nucleotide sequence: TGTGCCAGCGCCTCCTCGGGGAGCGGGAGAAAAAGGACCGGGGAGCTGTTTTTT. Protein sequence: CASASSGSGRKRTGELFF. This chain connects TRBV28 to TRBJ2-2, with TRBD2 matching 8 bases. This CDR3 region has 18 residues. V shed 8 bases and J 5 bases; nucleotides not matched to a gene: 19. CDR1 is MDHEN and CDR2 is SYDVKM in the germline V gene.

This clone has a handful of counts. The rearrangement joins TRBV27 to TRBJ2-2; perhaps TRBD2 as D (7 bases). The germline V gene has CDR1 MNHEY and CDR2 SMNVEV (reference sequence). This CDR3 is 15 amino acids long. V was cut by 3 bases and J by 4 bases, with 12 bases left in between. DNA for the CDR3: TGTGCCAGCAGTTTGAGGGGGGGATTCACCGGGGAGCTGTTTTTT. Protein: CASSLRGGFTGELFF.